A single sample gave rise to the 26 T cell receptor beta chains below, sequenced in a study of CXCR3-negative and CXCR3-positive naive CD8 T cells. Study-level points and caveats: Higher TRB CDR3 hydrophobicity marked CXCR3-positive naive cells relative to CXCR3-negative naive cells.

The libraries of TRB cDNA were constructed through 5' RACE using UMI labels. Following a re-call of the 5' RACE reads, TCRdb has one entry per CDR3 protein and lacks DNA. This repertoire includes some 130,000 distinct CDR3 sequences. What these receptors recognize is not known. The sample taken for sequencing was naive CXCR3+ CD8+ T cells from blood. As for subset: CD45RO-CCR7+CD27+CD95- naive CD8+ T cells expressing CXCR3 (TNR3+). The receptor set was obtained from a human donor in good health. Some clones in this sample may be carry-over from other donors' samples.

The V gene is TRBV5-1, the J gene TRBJ1-2; TCRdb's assignment of TRBD1 cannot be checked, as there is no DNA. CDR1 is SGHRS, CDR2 YFSETQ, per germline. This CDR3 has 16 residues. The CDR3 region is CASSLGGAATIYGYTF.

CDR3 sequence reads: CASSQGGGRVIPGELFF. This chain uses TRBV3-1 with TRBJ2-2; TCRdb outputs TRBD2, but without DNA this stays unchecked. Germline loops: CDR1 LGHDT, CDR2 YNNKEL (reference sequence). The length of the CDR3 is 17 residues.

The chain uses TRBV7-9 and TRBJ2-7; TCRdb proposes TRBD1, but this gene call is untestable without DNA. This CDR3 has 16 residues. Germline loops: CDR1 SEHNR, CDR2 FQNEAQ (reference sequence). CDR3 residues: CASSLAAGGYSYEQYF.

V usage is TRBV5-6 and J usage is TRBJ2-5; there is no DNA to check the TCRdb D call of TRBD2. Germline lookup yields CDR1 SGHDT and CDR2 YYEEEE. This CDR3 has 18 amino acids. This CDR3 reads CASRAGRQGIVNQETQYF.

The chain joins TRBV27 to TRBJ2-7; checking the TCRdb D call of TRBD1 is not possible without DNA. CDR1 is MNHEY and CDR2 is SMNVEV in the germline V gene (reference sequence). This CDR3 is built from 14 residues. Here the CDR3 reads CASMGWAGSYEQYF.

The chain employs TRBV29-1 and TRBJ2-1; lacking DNA, the TRBD1 call made by TCRdb goes unchecked. Germline-derived CDR1 and CDR2 are SQVTM and ANQGSEA. The CDR3 is 13 residues long. The CDR3 protein is CSVPGPAHNEQFF.

The gene calls are TRBV28 and TRBJ2-7. From germline, CDR1 is MDHEN and CDR2 SYDVKM. The CDR3 totals 13 residues. CDR3 loop: CASSSRLLDEQYF.

The rearrangement links TRBV20-1 to TRBJ1-1. The CDR3 runs 11 residues. Germline loops: CDR1 DFQATT, CDR2 SNEGSKA (reference sequence). The CDR3 region is CSVVIVTEAFF.

V and J are TRBV7-9 and TRBJ2-5; TCRdb gives TRBD1 as the D gene, but with no DNA this cannot be confirmed. Germline V gene sequence: CDR1 SEHNR, CDR2 FQNEAQ (reference sequence). The CDR3 contains 13 residues. CDR3 in amino acids: CASSLGRDETQYF.

This chain joins TRBV5-4 and TRBJ2-3. The CDR3 has 16 amino acids. Germline V lookup: CDR1 SGHNT, CDR2 YYREEE (reference sequence). The CDR3 sequence: CASSRFIAFSTDTQYF.

The chain joins TRBV29-1 to TRBJ2-7. Germline V gene lookup returns CDR1 SQVTM and CDR2 ANQGSEA. This CDR3 spans 13 amino acids. CDR3 loop: CSVVAGVSYEQYF.

V is TRBV28 and J is TRBJ2-1; TCRdb designates TRBD1, a call that cannot be tested without DNA. The CDR3 runs to 18 residues. CDR1 and CDR2 (germline): MDHEN, SYDVKM. The CDR3 loop is CASRPLPGSTFSYNEQFF. Filled out from reference TRBV28 and TRBJ2-1, the complete variable domain reads DVKVTQSSRYLVKRTGEKVFLECVQDMDHENMFWYRQDPGLGLRLIYFSYDVKMKEKGDIPEGYSVSREKKERFSLILESASTNQTSMYLCASRPLPGSTFSYNEQFFGPGTRLTVL.

The chain recombines TRBV29-1 with TRBJ1-1; TCRdb picks TRBD1, but there is no DNA to check that call. The germline V gene has CDR1 SQVTM and CDR2 ANQGSEA. CDR3 size: 14 residues. The CDR3 spells CSVFGTGGGTEAFF.

The V and J genes are TRBV4-2 and TRBJ1-1. This CDR3 is built from 14 residues. Germline loops: CDR1 LGHNA, CDR2 YNFKEQ. The CDR3 protein is CASSPRVLGTEAFF.

This chain links TRBV4-3 with TRBJ1-1. The CDR3 extends over 15 amino acids. CDR1 and CDR2 (germline): LGHNA, YSLEER. Here the CDR3 reads CASSQGAGSNTEAFF.

This sequence joins TRBV20-1 and TRBJ2-7; no DNA is available, so the TRBD1 call from TCRdb remains unchecked. CDR3 length: 15 amino acids. The germline CDR1 and CDR2 sequences are DFQATT and SNEGSKA (reference sequence). CDR3 sequence: CSVIPRDTVTYEQYF.

The chain combines TRBV7-3 with TRBJ1-2; TCRdb's D call, TRBD1, is unchecked because there is no DNA. Germline assignment: CDR1 SGHTA and CDR2 FQGTGA. The CDR3 loop spans 14 amino acids. CDR3 region: CASSDGTGPDGYTF.

This chain connects TRBV5-1 to TRBJ2-3; without DNA, the TCRdb call of TRBD2 cannot be checked. The CDR3 contains 16 residues. Germline V gene sequence: CDR1 SGHRS, CDR2 YFSETQ. The CDR3 protein is CASSPRVPSGGDTQYF. Based on the CDR3 plus reference TRBV5-1 and TRBJ2-3, the full variable domain is KAGVTQTPRYLIKTRGQQVTLSCSPISGHRSVSWYQQTPGQGLQFLFEYFSETQRNKGNFPGRFSGRQFSNSRSEMNVSTLELGDSALYLCASSPRVPSGGDTQYFGPGTRLTVL.

CDR3 region: CASSPLLRGANVLTF. The chain couples TRBV7-7 to TRBJ2-6; the TRBD1 assignment by TCRdb is unverifiable without DNA. The CDR3 contains 15 residues. In germline, CDR1 is SSHAT, CDR2 FNYEAQ (reference sequence). Based on the CDR3 plus reference TRBV7-7 and TRBJ2-6, the full variable domain is GAGVSQSPRYKVTKRGQDVTLRCDPISSHATLYWYQQALGQGPEFLTYFNYEAQPDKSGLPSDRFSAERPEGSISTLTIQRTEQRDSAMYRCASSPLLRGANVLTFGAGSRLTVL.

The chain uses TRBV12-3 or TRBV12-4 and TRBJ2-1; with no DNA, the TCRdb D assignment of TRBD1 cannot be verified. The CDR3 loop spans 15 amino acids. CDR3 residues: CASRVTGAVYNEQFF.

The J gene is TRBJ1-2, the V gene TRBV28. There are 12 residues in the CDR3. The germline gives CDR1 MDHEN, CDR2 SYDVKM. The CDR3 loop reads CASEGLDYGYTF.

This sequence joins TRBV7-6 and TRBJ1-1. Germline CDR1 is SGHVS and CDR2 is FNYEAQ. This CDR3 has 13 amino acids. This CDR3 reads CASSSNTGAEAFF.

The chain recombines TRBV7-9 with TRBJ1-4. In germline, CDR1 is SEHNR, CDR2 FQNEAQ (reference sequence). This CDR3 comprises 16 residues. Here the CDR3 reads CASSPGLGVPNEKLFF.

This chain uses TRBV20-1 with TRBJ1-2. Germline V gene lookup returns CDR1 DFQATT and CDR2 SNEGSKA (reference sequence). The CDR3 runs to 12 residues. The CDR3 region is CSALAPNYGYTF.

The gene calls are TRBV5-6 and TRBJ2-4; TCRdb selects TRBD1, and the lack of DNA leaves this call unchecked. This CDR3 spans 18 amino acids. Per the germline V gene, CDR1 is SGHDT and CDR2 is YYEEEE. CDR3 loop: CASSLSGYGALAKNIQYF.

The V and J genes are TRBV7-9 and TRBJ1-5. The CDR3 runs 13 residues. CDR1 and CDR2 (germline): SEHNR, FQNEAQ (reference sequence). CDR3 loop: CASSPGGGQPQHF.